Included here is one T cell receptor (beta chain) sequence, with context. From germline, CDR1 is ENHRY and CDR2 SYGVKD. V shed 5 bases and J 5 bases; nucleotides not matched to a gene: 9. This CDR3 comprises 15 residues. The sample originates from a study of blood T cell repertoires in COVID-19. Here immunoSEQ multiplex PCR was the method, and the copy in TCRdb shows in-frame clones only, minus some. The sample consists of approximately 200,000 clones, roughly 84% of them appearing once. The chain joins TRBV10-3 to TRBJ2-1; 7 nucleotides line up with TRBD2. The TCR sequence derives from a woman aged 55-70 years with acute or convalescent COVID-19. Sequencing was done on a sample of peripheral blood. The CDR3 DNA follows: TGTGCCATCAGTTCCGGGGAGGGAGGAAACAATGAGCAGTTCTTC. Translating gives CAISSGEGGNNEQFF.